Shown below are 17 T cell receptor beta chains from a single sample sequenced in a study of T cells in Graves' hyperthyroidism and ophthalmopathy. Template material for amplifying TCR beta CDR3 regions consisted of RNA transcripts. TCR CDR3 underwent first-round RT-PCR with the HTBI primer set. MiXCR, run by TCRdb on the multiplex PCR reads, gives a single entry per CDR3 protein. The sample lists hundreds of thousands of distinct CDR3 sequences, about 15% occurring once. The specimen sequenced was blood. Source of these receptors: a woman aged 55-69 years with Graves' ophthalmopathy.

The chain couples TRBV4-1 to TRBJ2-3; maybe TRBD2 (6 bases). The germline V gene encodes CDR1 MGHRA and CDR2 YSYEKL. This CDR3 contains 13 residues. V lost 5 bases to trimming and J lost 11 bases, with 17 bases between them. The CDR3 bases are TGCGCCAGCAGCACCCAGCGGGCGGAGAGGCAGTATTTT. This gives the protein CASSTQRAERQYF.

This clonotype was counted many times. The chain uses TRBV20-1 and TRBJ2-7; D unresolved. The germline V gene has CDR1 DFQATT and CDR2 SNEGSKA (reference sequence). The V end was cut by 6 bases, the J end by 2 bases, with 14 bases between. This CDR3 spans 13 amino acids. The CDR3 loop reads CSAPWQRPYEQYF. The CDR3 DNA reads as TGCAGTGCCCCCTGGCAGAGGCCCTACGAGCAGTACTTC.

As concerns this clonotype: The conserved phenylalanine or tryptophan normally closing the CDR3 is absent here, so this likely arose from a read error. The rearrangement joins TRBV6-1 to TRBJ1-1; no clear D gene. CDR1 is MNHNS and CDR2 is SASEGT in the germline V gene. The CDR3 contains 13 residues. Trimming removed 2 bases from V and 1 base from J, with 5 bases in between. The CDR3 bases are TGTGCCAGCAGTGAAAACAGGAACACTGAAGCTTTCTTA. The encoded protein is CASSENRNTEAFL.

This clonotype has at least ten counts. CDR3 sequence (DNA): TGTGCCAGCAGCCCGGGCGGCAGGGCGGCTAGCGGGACTCAACAAAACATTCAGTACTTC. Amino acid sequence: CASSPGGRAASGTQQNIQYF. The V and J genes are TRBV7-2 and TRBJ2-4, with 9 bases identical to TRBD2. The trim removed 5 bases at V and 5 bases at J, leaving 22 bases unmatched. Germline V CDR1 and CDR2: SGHTA, FQGNSA. This CDR3 is built from 20 residues.

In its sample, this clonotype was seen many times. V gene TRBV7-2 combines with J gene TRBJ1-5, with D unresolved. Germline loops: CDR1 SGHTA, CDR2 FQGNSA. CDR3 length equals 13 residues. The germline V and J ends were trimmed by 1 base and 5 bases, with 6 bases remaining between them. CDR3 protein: CASSLVRDQPQHF. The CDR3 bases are TGTGCCAGCAGCTTAGTTCGGGATCAGCCCCAGCATTTT.

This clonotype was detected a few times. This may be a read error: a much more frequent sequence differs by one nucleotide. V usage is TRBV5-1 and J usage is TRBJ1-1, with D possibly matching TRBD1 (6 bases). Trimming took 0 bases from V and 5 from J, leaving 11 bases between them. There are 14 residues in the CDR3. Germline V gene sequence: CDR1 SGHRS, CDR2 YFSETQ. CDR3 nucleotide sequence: TGCGCCAGCAGCTTGGCGGGGGCGGAGACTGAAGCTTTCTTT. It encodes CASSLAGAETEAFF.

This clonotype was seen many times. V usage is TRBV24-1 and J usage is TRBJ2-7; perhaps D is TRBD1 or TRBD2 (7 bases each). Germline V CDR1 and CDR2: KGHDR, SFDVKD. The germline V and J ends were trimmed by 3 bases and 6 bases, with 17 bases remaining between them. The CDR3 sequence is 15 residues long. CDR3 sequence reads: CATSDRTGGEGEQYF. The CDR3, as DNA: TGTGCCACCAGTGATCGGACAGGTGGGGAGGGCGAGCAGTACTTC.

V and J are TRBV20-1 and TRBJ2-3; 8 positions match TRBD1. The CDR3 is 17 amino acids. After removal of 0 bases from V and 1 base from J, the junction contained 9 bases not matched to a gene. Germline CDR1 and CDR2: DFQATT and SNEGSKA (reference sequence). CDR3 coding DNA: TGCAGTGCTAGAGATGTCCAGGGGGCAAAGGGCACAGATACGCAGTATTTT. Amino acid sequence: CSARDVQGAKGTDTQYF.

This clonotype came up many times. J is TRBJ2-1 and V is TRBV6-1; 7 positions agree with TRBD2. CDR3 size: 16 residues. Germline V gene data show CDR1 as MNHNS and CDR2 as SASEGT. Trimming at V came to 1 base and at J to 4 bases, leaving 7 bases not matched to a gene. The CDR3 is CASSEEPGGGYNEQFF. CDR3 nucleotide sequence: TGTGCCAGCAGTGAAGAACCGGGAGGTGGGTACAATGAGCAGTTCTTC.

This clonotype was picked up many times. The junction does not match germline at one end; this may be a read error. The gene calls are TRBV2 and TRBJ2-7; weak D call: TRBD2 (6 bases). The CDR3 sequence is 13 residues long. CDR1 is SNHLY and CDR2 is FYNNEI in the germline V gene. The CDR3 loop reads CASNEGGNYEQYF. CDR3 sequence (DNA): TGTGCCAGCAATGAAGGCGGGAACTACGAGCAGTACTTC. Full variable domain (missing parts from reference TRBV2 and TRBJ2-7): EPEVTQTPSHQVTQMGQEVILRCVPISNHLYFYWYRQILGQKVEFLVSFYNNEISEKSEIFDDQFSVERPDGSNFTLKIRSTKLEDSAMYFCASNEGGNYEQYFGPGTRLTVT.

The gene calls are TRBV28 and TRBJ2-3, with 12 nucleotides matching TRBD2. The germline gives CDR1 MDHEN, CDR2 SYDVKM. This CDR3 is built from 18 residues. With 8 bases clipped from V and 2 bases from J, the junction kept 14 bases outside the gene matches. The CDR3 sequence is CASGSPASGRAVTDTQYF. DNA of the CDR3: TGTGCCAGCGGTTCCCCGGCTAGCGGGAGGGCCGTCACAGATACGCAGTATTTT. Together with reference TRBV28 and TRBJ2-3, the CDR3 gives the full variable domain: DVKVTQSSRYLVKRTGEKVFLECVQDMDHENMFWYRQDPGLGLRLIYFSYDVKMKEKGDIPEGYSVSREKKERFSLILESASTNQTSMYLCASGSPASGRAVTDTQYFGPGTRLTVL.

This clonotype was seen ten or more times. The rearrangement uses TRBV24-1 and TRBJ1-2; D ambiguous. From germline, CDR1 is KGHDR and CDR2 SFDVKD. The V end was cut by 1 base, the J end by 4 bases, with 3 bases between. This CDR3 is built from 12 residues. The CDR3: CATSDFGYGYTF. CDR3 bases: TGTGCCACCAGTGATTTTGGCTATGGCTACACCTTC.

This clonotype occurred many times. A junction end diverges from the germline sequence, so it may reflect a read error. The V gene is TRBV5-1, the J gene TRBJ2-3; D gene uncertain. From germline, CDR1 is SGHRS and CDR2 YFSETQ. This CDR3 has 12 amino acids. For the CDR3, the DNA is TGTGCCAGCAGCTTATCTCTAGATACGCAGTATTTT. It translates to CASSLSLDTQYF.

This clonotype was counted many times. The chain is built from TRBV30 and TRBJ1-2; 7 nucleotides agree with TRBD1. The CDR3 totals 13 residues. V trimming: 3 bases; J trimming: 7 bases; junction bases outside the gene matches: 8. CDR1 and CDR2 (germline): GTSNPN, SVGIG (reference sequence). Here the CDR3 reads CAWSGTAVGGYTF. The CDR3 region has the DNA TGTGCCTGGAGCGGGACAGCGGTTGGTGGCTACACCTTC.

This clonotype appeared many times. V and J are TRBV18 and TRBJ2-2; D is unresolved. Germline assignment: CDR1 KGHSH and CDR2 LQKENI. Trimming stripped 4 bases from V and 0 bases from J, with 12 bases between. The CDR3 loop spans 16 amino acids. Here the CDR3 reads CASSRLTNSNTGELFF. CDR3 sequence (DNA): TGTGCCAGCTCACGTCTGACAAACTCGAACACCGGGGAGCTGTTTTTT.

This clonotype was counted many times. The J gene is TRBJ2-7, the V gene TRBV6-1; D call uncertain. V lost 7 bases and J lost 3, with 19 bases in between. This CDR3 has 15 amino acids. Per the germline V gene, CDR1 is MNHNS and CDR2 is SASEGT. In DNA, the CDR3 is TGTGCCAGCACCCCGACGTGGTATAAGGGCTACGAGCAGTACTTC. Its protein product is CASTPTWYKGYEQYF.

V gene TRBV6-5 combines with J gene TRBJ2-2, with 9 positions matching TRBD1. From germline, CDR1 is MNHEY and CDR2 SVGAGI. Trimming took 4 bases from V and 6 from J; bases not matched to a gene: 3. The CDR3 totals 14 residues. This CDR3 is CASSSGQGAGELFF. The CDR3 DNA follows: TGTGCCAGCAGTTCGGGACAGGGTGCCGGGGAGCTGTTTTTT.